These 16 T cell receptor beta chains came from one sample sequenced in a study of T cell responses to AZD1222 COVID-19 vaccine (dated by TCRdb to the early 2020s). Sample time point, as interpreted from the label and publication: about 28 days (+/-7) after the second vaccine dose. The library was obtained by the immunoSEQ multiplex PCR assay. As stored in TCRdb, this immuneACCESS dataset retains in-frame rearrangements with V and J assigned. A fraction of the clones does not appear; measured against another copy, unresolved V genes explain less than half of the discrepancy, and the remainder lacks a known reason. The sample contains about 130,000 clones, 85% to 95% of them found a single time. Approximately 7% of the sample belongs to the ten largest clones. Sequenced material: peripheral blood, taken 28 days after the second AZD1222 dose. These receptors were obtained from an adult who received the AZD1222 COVID-19 vaccine.

The CDR3 spells CASSTRTGRSPLHF. In DNA form, the CDR3 reads TGTGCCAGCAGTACCCGGACAGGGAGGTCACCCCTCCACTTT. The V gene is TRBV3-1 (or the pseudogene TRBV3-2), the J gene TRBJ1-6; 8 nucleotides line up with TRBD1. With 6 bases clipped from V and 10 bases from J, the junction kept 8 bases outside the gene matches. In germline, CDR1 is LGHDT, CDR2 YNNKEL (reference sequence). The CDR3 spans 14 residues.

This chain links TRBV7-8 with TRBJ1-2; 8 bases align to TRBD1. V gave up 2 bases and J gave up 7 bases; unmatched junction bases: 3. Germline assignment: CDR1 SGHVS and CDR2 FQNEAQ. This CDR3 has 13 amino acids. The CDR3 coding sequence is TGTGCCAGCAGCTTACAGGGGGCGAGTGGCTACACCTTC. Translating gives CASSLQGASGYTF.

CDR3: CASSSRSTSGNTIYF. DNA for the CDR3: TGTGCCAGCAGCAGTCGATCTACCTCTGGAAACACCATATATTTT. The V call is TRBV7-9, the J call TRBJ1-3; D remains ambiguous. The V gene's germline CDR1 is SEHNR and CDR2 FQNEAQ (reference sequence). CDR3 length: 15 amino acids. V dropped 5 bases and J dropped 0 bases, with 11 bases sitting between them.

This chain connects TRBV27 to TRBJ1-6; weak D call: TRBD1 (6 bases). Looked up from germline, CDR1 is MNHEY and CDR2 is SMNVEV (reference sequence). Trimming took 6 bases from V and 5 from J, leaving 8 bases between them. This CDR3 has 13 amino acids. The CDR3 protein is CASRGQNNSPLHF. The DNA for the CDR3 is TGTGCCAGCAGAGGACAGAATAATTCACCCCTCCACTTT.

The V gene is TRBV20-1, the J gene TRBJ1-5; no clear D. The CDR3 spans 14 residues. V was pared by 3 bases and J by 7 bases, with 16 bases between. The germline V gene has CDR1 DFQATT and CDR2 SNEGSKA (reference sequence). CDR3 amino acids: CSASNPGSGQPQHF. The CDR3 DNA sequence: TGCAGTGCTAGTAATCCAGGTTCGGGCCAGCCCCAGCATTTT.

The CDR3 sequence: CASSSPGGAANTEAFF. CDR3 DNA: TGTGCCAGCAGTTCGCCAGGGGGCGCGGCGAACACTGAAGCTTTCTTT. The J gene is TRBJ1-1, the V gene TRBV28; 8 nucleotides agree with TRBD1. The V gene end was trimmed by 4 bases and the J gene end by 1 base; junction bases not matched to a gene: 8. CDR1 and CDR2 (germline): MDHEN, SYDVKM. CDR3 length equals 16 residues.

This chain joins TRBV5-3 and TRBJ2-2, with D perhaps TRBD1 (6 bases). TRBV5-3 qualifies as an ORF whose function is uncertain. CDR3 length equals 12 residues. V was trimmed by 5 bases and J by 8 bases, leaving 10 bases between them. Written as DNA, the CDR3 is TGTGCCAGAAGTTTACAGGGTGGGGAGCTGTTTTTT. Translating it yields CARSLQGGELFF.

This clone has a single count. The chain has TRBV27 and TRBJ1-6; 9 bases are shared with TRBD1. This CDR3 is 13 amino acids long. Looked up from germline, CDR1 is MNHEY and CDR2 is SMNVEV (reference sequence). Trimming cost V 10 bases and J 7 bases; bases outside gene matches: 5. CDR3 DNA sequence: TGTGCCACCTACAGGGGGCCGAATTCACCCCTCCACTTT. Its protein is CATYRGPNSPLHF.

The V call is TRBV10-3, the J call TRBJ2-1; D call uncertain. Germline V gives CDR1 ENHRY, CDR2 SYGVKD. There are 14 residues in the CDR3. Trimming shortened V by 6 bases and J by 0 bases, and 9 bases separated the two germline ends. CDR3 in amino acids: CAISPQSSYNEQFF. For the CDR3, the DNA is TGTGCCATCAGCCCACAGAGCTCCTACAATGAGCAGTTCTTC.

The chain couples TRBV19 to TRBJ2-1, with 9 bases matching TRBD1. Germline loops: CDR1 LNHDA, CDR2 SQIVND (reference sequence). J gave up 5 bases and V 3 bases, and 11 bases lay outside the gene matches. CDR3 length: 17 amino acids. CDR3 nucleotides: TGTGCCAGTAGTATGGGACAGGGTGATACCCTGAACAATGAGCAGTTCTTC. Its translation is CASSMGQGDTLNNEQFF.

The rearrangement links TRBV30 to TRBJ1-2, with D hard to call. The germline V and J ends were trimmed by 1 base and 8 bases, with 17 bases remaining between them. CDR1 and CDR2 from the germline V gene are GTSNPN and SVGIG (reference sequence). The CDR3 has 14 residues. The CDR3 sequence: CAWSGRSPGGGYTF. For the CDR3, the DNA is TGTGCCTGGAGTGGCAGGTCGCCCGGTGGGGGCTACACCTTC. Using reference TRBV30 and TRBJ1-2 for the parts outside the CDR3, the full variable domain is SQTIHQWPATLVQPVGSPLSLECTVEGTSNPNLYWYRQAAGRGLQLLFYSVGIGQISSEVPQNLSASRPQDRQFILSSKKLLLSDSGFYLCAWSGRSPGGGYTFGSGTRLTVV.

The chain couples TRBV12-5 to TRBJ1-3; D might be TRBD1 (5 bases). Trimming removed 2 bases at V and 1 base at J, with 15 bases between. CDR1 is LGHNT, CDR2 FRNRAP, per germline. There are 17 residues in the CDR3. In nucleotides, the CDR3 is TGTGCTAGTGGTTTGACCCCCGGGGGTTCATCTGGAAACACCATATATTTT. Translating gives CASGLTPGGSSGNTIYF.

The chain is built from TRBV5-1 and TRBJ2-3; D gene ambiguous. The CDR3 extends over 12 amino acids. V was trimmed by 0 bases and J by 10 bases, leaving 9 bases between them. The germline CDR1 and CDR2 sequences are SGHRS and YFSETQ. The CDR3 sequence is CASSLGVDAQYF. The CDR3 DNA is TGCGCCAGCAGCTTGGGTGTAGACGCGCAGTATTTT.

The V and J genes are TRBV18 and TRBJ1-5; D unclear. With 6 bases removed from V and 5 bases from J, the gap between germline ends came to 11 bases. The CDR3 extends over 13 amino acids. Germline V gene lookup returns CDR1 KGHSH and CDR2 LQKENI. CDR3 in DNA: TGTGCCAGCTCCGTAGGGAGGGATCAGCCCCAGCATTTT. Protein sequence: CASSVGRDQPQHF.

As concerns this clone: This specimen includes other DNA sequences encoding the same CDR3. This chain joins TRBV7-2 and TRBJ1-3; no firm D call. V lost 5 bases, J lost 2 bases, and 7 bases lay in between. The CDR3 runs to 13 residues. The germline V gene has CDR1 SGHTA and CDR2 FQGNSA. CDR3 in amino acids: CASSPDPGNTIYF. The CDR3 DNA reads as TGTGCCAGCAGCCCGGATCCTGGAAACACCATATATTTT.

This clone showed up just once. The chain recombines TRBV5-4 with TRBJ2-7; D is unclear. Germline lookup yields CDR1 SGHNT and CDR2 YYREEE (reference sequence). The CDR3 spans 14 residues. Between the trimmed V and J ends, which lost 2 bases and 6 bases, there was a span of 15 bases. CDR3 sequence reads: CASSLGQMLTEQYF. CDR3 DNA sequence: TGTGCCAGCAGCTTAGGGCAGATGCTAACCGAGCAGTACTTC.